This entry lists 18 T cell receptor beta chains sequenced from one sample in a study of T-cell memory formation after mild COVID-19. MiXCR, applied by TCRdb to the 5' RACE reads, yields one record per CDR3 protein. The sample shows approximately 580,000 distinct CDR3 sequences, just over 20% of them seen only once. The sample consisted of PBMCs or a T cell subset sorted from them (not recorded which). The source of these receptors is an adult woman who had mild COVID-19 (a few samples of this study predate the infection). Cell type and time point are not known.

This chain links TRBV27 with TRBJ2-7; maybe TRBD2 (6 bases). The CDR3 extends over 16 amino acids. The V gene lost 6 bases and the J gene lost 3 bases, with 21 bases spanning the gap. Germline lookup yields CDR1 MNHEY and CDR2 SMNVEV (reference sequence). The CDR3 DNA sequence: TGTGCCAGCAGAGACGTCGGCACTAGCAGAAACTACGAGCAGTACTTC. Encoded protein: CASRDVGTSRNYEQYF.

Points on this clonotype: A read error is likely, as this CDR3 ends without the conserved phenylalanine or tryptophan. This chain uses TRBV7-9 with TRBJ2-1; D uncertain. This CDR3 region has 11 residues. In germline, CDR1 is SEHNR, CDR2 FQNEAQ (reference sequence). V lost 3 bases, J lost 10 bases, and 7 bases lay in between. The CDR3 sequence: CASSLMREQFL. Written as DNA, the CDR3 is TGTGCCAGCAGCTTGATGCGGGAGCAGTTCCTC.

The chain employs TRBV20-1 and TRBJ1-5; D is perhaps TRBD1 (6 bases). Trimming shortened V by 3 bases and J by 2 bases, and 11 bases separated the two germline ends. The CDR3 has 14 residues. CDR1 and CDR2 (germline): DFQATT, SNEGSKA (reference sequence). The CDR3 DNA is TGCAGTGCTAGTTGGTCAGGGGGCAATCAGCCCCAGCATTTT. Translation gives CSASWSGGNQPQHF.

This clonotype was seen more than once but under ten times. The chain carries TRBV7-3 and TRBJ2-3; 7 positions agree with TRBD2. V lost 8 bases and J lost 5; bases outside the gene matches: 16. CDR1 and CDR2 from the germline V gene are SGHTA and FQGTGA. The CDR3 loop spans 16 amino acids. CDR3 loop: CASGRTGSPGGDTQYF. The CDR3 DNA is TGTGCCAGCGGCCGCACCGGGTCTCCGGGAGGAGATACGCAGTATTTT.

This chain links TRBV5-8 with TRBJ2-1; 9 bases agree with TRBD2. Germline CDR1 reads SGHTS; CDR2 reads YDEGEE. The CDR3 loop spans 15 amino acids. V was clipped by 4 bases and J by 3 bases; unmatched bases: 5. Written as DNA, the CDR3 is TGTGCCAGCAGCGCCGGGACTAGCAGCTACAATGAGCAGTTCTTC. Translation gives CASSAGTSSYNEQFF.

There are a few counts of this clonotype. V and J are TRBV5-1 and TRBJ2-3; a weak D match, TRBD2 (5 bases). V dropped 1 base and J dropped 3 bases, with 15 bases sitting between them. The CDR3 covers 16 residues. Germline CDR1 and CDR2: SGHRS and YFSETQ. The CDR3 protein is CASSLFFAGGTDTQYF. CDR3 in DNA: TGCGCCAGCAGCTTGTTTTTCGCGGGTGGAACAGATACGCAGTATTTT.

The chain combines TRBV5-1 with TRBJ2-5; 9 nucleotides match TRBD2. The V segment lost 4 bases and the J segment 3 bases; nucleotides outside the gene matches: 7. Germline CDR1 and CDR2: SGHRS and YFSETQ. The CDR3 totals 15 residues. As DNA, the CDR3 is TGCGCCAGCAGCAGACGGGCGGGAGGGGAAGAGACCCAGTACTTC. Its translation: CASSRRAGGEETQYF.

This clonotype was recorded a few times. The CDR3 sequence: CSARAGQGYEQYF. The CDR3 region has the DNA TGCAGTGCTAGAGCGGGACAGGGTTACGAGCAGTACTTC. The chain has TRBV20-1 and TRBJ2-7; TRBD1 aligns across 9 bases. CDR1 is DFQATT and CDR2 is SNEGSKA in the germline V gene (reference sequence). V dropped 1 base and J dropped 4; count of bases not matched to a gene: 2. The CDR3 has 13 residues.

The gene calls are TRBV5-1 and TRBJ2-2; 9 nucleotides align to TRBD2. V was clipped by 1 base and J by 4 bases; unmatched bases: 11. The CDR3 is made up of 18 amino acids. The germline CDR1 and CDR2 sequences are SGHRS and YFSETQ. This CDR3 reads CASSLTVPGLAGTGELFF. DNA of the CDR3: TGCGCCAGCAGCTTGACAGTCCCGGGACTAGCTGGCACCGGGGAGCTGTTTTTT.

This clonotype was found a few times. The V and J genes are TRBV29-1 and TRBJ2-3; possible D gene TRBD1, 7 bases. The V end was cut by 7 bases, the J end by 1 base, with 9 bases between. Per the germline V gene, CDR1 is SQVTM and CDR2 is ANQGSEA. CDR3 length equals 12 residues. This CDR3 reads CSAGGRTDTQYF. The CDR3 DNA follows: TGCAGCGCAGGGGGGCGCACAGATACGCAGTATTTT.

The chain is built from TRBV7-2 and TRBJ1-1; D unresolved. This CDR3 has 15 amino acids. Germline V gives CDR1 SGHTA, CDR2 FQGNSA. With 0 bases removed from V and 6 bases from J, the gap between germline ends came to 14 bases. The CDR3 loop is CASSLAIRIMAEAFF. The CDR3 DNA reads TGTGCCAGCAGCTTAGCGATAAGGATTATGGCTGAAGCTTTCTTT.

The chain is built from TRBV19 and TRBJ1-1, with unresolved D. The CDR3 runs to 11 residues. Between the trimmed V and J ends, which lost 5 bases and 6 bases, there was a span of 7 bases. From germline, CDR1 is LNHDA and CDR2 SQIVND (reference sequence). The chain's CDR3 is CASSSRAEAFF. CDR3 bases: TGTGCCAGTAGTTCGAGGGCTGAAGCTTTCTTT.

The chain recombines TRBV7-2 with TRBJ2-7, with 12 bases aligning to TRBD2. Trimming cost V 5 bases and J 3 bases; bases outside gene matches: 11. The CDR3 contains 17 residues. Germline lookup yields CDR1 SGHTA and CDR2 FQGNSA. CDR3 loop: CASSRNPGLAGSYEQYF. The DNA of the CDR3 is TGTGCCAGCAGCCGCAATCCCGGACTAGCGGGAAGCTACGAGCAGTACTTC.

In its sample, this clonotype was seen a few times. This rearrangement joins TRBV29-1 to TRBJ2-1; 9 bases map to TRBD1. This CDR3 is built from 15 residues. In germline, CDR1 is SQVTM, CDR2 ANQGSEA. V was clipped by 0 bases and J by 10 bases; unmatched bases: 10. This chain's CDR3 is CSVEDLRTGEGEQFF. CDR3 nucleotide sequence: TGCAGCGTTGAAGATCTTAGGACAGGGGAAGGGGAGCAGTTCTTC.

The J gene is TRBJ2-3, the V gene TRBV4-2, with 9 bases fitting TRBD2. Germline assignment: CDR1 LGHNA and CDR2 YNFKEQ. V was clipped by 0 bases and J by 2 bases; unmatched bases: 3. The CDR3 runs 16 residues. CDR3 amino acids: CASSQESGGYTDTQYF. DNA for the CDR3: TGTGCCAGCAGCCAAGAAAGCGGGGGGTACACAGATACGCAGTATTTT.

This clonotype was found a few times. This chain connects TRBV7-8 to TRBJ2-1, with TRBD2 as a possible D gene (6 bases). The CDR3 has 17 amino acids. From germline, CDR1 is SGHVS and CDR2 FQNEAQ. The V and J ends lost 0 bases and 0 bases respectively, with 12 bases between them. CDR3 coding DNA: TGTGCCAGCAGCTTAGCAAGAGCGGGCTTCTCCTACAATGAGCAGTTCTTC. Protein sequence: CASSLARAGFSYNEQFF.

This clonotype was detected many times. The chain employs TRBV29-1 and TRBJ2-7, with D perhaps TRBD2 (6 bases). Trimming pared 3 bases from V and 2 bases from J, leaving 8 bases between. The germline gives CDR1 SQVTM, CDR2 ANQGSEA. The CDR3 length is 12 residues. The CDR3 nucleotides read TGCAGCGTTGACGGAGGGGCCTACGAGCAGTACTTC. This gives the protein CSVDGGAYEQYF.

J is TRBJ1-2 and V is TRBV20-1; maybe TRBD1 (5 bases). The CDR3 extends over 14 amino acids. Deletions cut 0 bases from V and 4 bases from J, with 12 bases between. Looked up from germline, CDR1 is DFQATT and CDR2 is SNEGSKA (reference sequence). The CDR3 nucleotides are TGCAGTGCTAGAGATCGGACCGGGGGCTATGGCTACACCTTC. Protein: CSARDRTGGYGYTF.